These 27 T cell receptor beta chains came from one sample sequenced in a study of spatial heterogeneity in lung cancer. MiXCR, run by TCRdb on the 5' RACE reads, gives a single entry per CDR3 protein. The sample records more than 65,000 distinct CDR3 sequences, 8% being singletons. Described time point: sample taken at primary tumor resection. This material consisted of PBMCs, taken at surgery. These receptor sequences come from a male donor with early-stage non-small cell lung cancer.

This sequence joins TRBV6-1 and TRBJ1-4; perhaps TRBD1 as D (6 bases). V shed 4 bases and J shed 4 bases, with 10 bases lying between them. The CDR3 spans 14 residues. From germline, CDR1 is MNHNS and CDR2 SASEGT. CDR3 protein: CASSARGLNEKLFF. The CDR3 DNA is TGTGCCAGCAGTGCCAGGGGACTTAATGAAAAACTGTTTTTT.

This clonotype was counted between two and nine times. The V gene is TRBV18, the J gene TRBJ1-1; D uncertain. Germline-derived CDR1 and CDR2 are KGHSH and LQKENI. Trimming took 5 bases from V and 11 from J, leaving 18 bases between them. There are 13 residues in the CDR3. The CDR3 here is CASSSTGGSWAFF. The CDR3 nucleotides read TGTGCCAGCTCATCGACCGGTGGAAGTTGGGCTTTCTTT.

This chain joins TRBV24-1 and TRBJ2-3; the match to TRBD2 covers 16 bases. Germline values: CDR1 KGHDR, CDR2 SFDVKD. The CDR3 has 19 amino acids. V was clipped by 4 bases and J by 2 bases; unmatched bases: 8. The CDR3 DNA reads TGTGCCACCAGTGACGCTGGGACTAGCGGGAGGGCCCCCACAGATACGCAGTATTTT. Its protein is CATSDAGTSGRAPTDTQYF.

This clonotype was counted at least ten times. This chain links TRBV5-6 with TRBJ1-2; 11 bases are a match to TRBD1. With V trimmed by 3 bases and J by 4 bases, 5 bases remained unmatched. The CDR3 has 15 amino acids. Germline-derived CDR1 and CDR2 are SGHDT and YYEEEE. The chain's CDR3 is CASSWGQGVSYGYTF. DNA of the CDR3: TGTGCCAGCAGCTGGGGACAGGGGGTCAGCTATGGCTACACCTTC. The entire variable domain, with the rest obtained from reference TRBV5-6 and TRBJ1-2, is as follows: DAGVTQSPTHLIKTRGQQVTLRCSPKSGHDTVSWYQQALGQGPQFIFQYYEEEERQRGNFPDRFSGHQFPNYSSELNVNALLLGDSALYLCASSWGQGVSYGYTFGSGTRLTVV.

This clonotype showed up many times. The V gene is TRBV27, the J gene TRBJ2-7; D is unresolved. Trimming removed 7 bases from V and 1 base from J, with 14 bases in between. This CDR3 contains 14 residues. The V gene's germline CDR1 is MNHEY and CDR2 SMNVEV (reference sequence). CDR3 amino acids: CASMQAGQSYEQYF. The CDR3 DNA follows: TGTGCCAGCATGCAGGCAGGCCAATCCTACGAGCAGTACTTC.

This clonotype has just a few counts. The V and J genes are TRBV4-1 and TRBJ1-2; 9 nucleotides align to TRBD1. Trimming took 4 bases from V and 0 from J; bases not matched to a gene: 12. The CDR3 covers 18 residues. Germline V CDR1 and CDR2: MGHRA, YSYEKL. CDR3 in amino acids: CASSPTRTGEMANYGYTF. CDR3 in DNA: TGCGCCAGCAGCCCAACCCGGACAGGGGAGATGGCTAACTATGGCTACACCTTC.

This clonotype was detected a few times. V and J are TRBV18 and TRBJ2-7, with D tentatively TRBD1 (6 bases). The CDR3 extends over 16 amino acids. Trimming took 2 bases from V and 6 from J, leaving 20 bases between them. CDR1 and CDR2 from the germline V gene are KGHSH and LQKENI. In nucleotides, the CDR3 is TGTGCCAGCTCACCAGCTCAGGGGTTTGGTGGGGTCGAGCAGTACTTC. Encoded protein: CASSPAQGFGGVEQYF. Drawing the rest from reference TRBV18 and TRBJ2-7, the complete variable domain is NAGVMQNPRHLVRRRGQEARLRCSPMKGHSHVYWYRQLPEEGLKFMVYLQKENIIDESGMPKERFSAEFPKEGPSILRIQQVVRGDSAAYFCASSPAQGFGGVEQYFGPGTRLTVT.

The table lists this clonotype with many counts. The chain joins TRBV7-9 to TRBJ2-5, with D unresolved. There are 12 residues in the CDR3. Germline CDR1 and CDR2: SEHNR and FQNEAQ (reference sequence). V was trimmed by 1 base and J by 3 bases, leaving 3 bases between them. Written as DNA, the CDR3 is TGTGCCAGCAGCTTAGACAAAGAGACCCAGTACTTC. It is translated as CASSLDKETQYF.

In its sample, this clonotype was seen many times. The chain carries TRBV7-2 and TRBJ2-7; 9 positions agree with TRBD1. J was trimmed by 2 bases and V by 5 bases; bases with no gene match: 7. CDR3 length: 15 amino acids. Germline CDR1 and CDR2: SGHTA and FQGNSA. This CDR3 reads CASSGRGTGTYEQYF. The DNA for the CDR3 is TGTGCCAGCAGCGGGAGGGGGACAGGGACCTACGAGCAGTACTTC.

In its sample, this clonotype was seen many times. The chain carries TRBV12-3 or TRBV12-4 and TRBJ1-1; D perhaps matches TRBD1 (5 bases). Trimming cost V 3 bases and J 7 bases, with 24 bases left between them. This CDR3 has 17 residues. CDR3 amino acids: CASSFWPGREDRNEAFF. The CDR3 DNA sequence: TGTGCCAGCAGTTTCTGGCCGGGCAGGGAGGATCGAAATGAAGCTTTCTTT.

This clonotype was picked up many times. The rearrangement uses TRBV19 and TRBJ1-5; TRBD1 is a possible D gene (5 bases). Germline CDR1 and CDR2: LNHDA and SQIVND (reference sequence). The V end was cut by 3 bases, the J end by 2 bases, with 17 bases between. This CDR3 has 17 amino acids. Here the CDR3 reads CASSIRGAPRGNQPQHF. CDR3 nucleotide sequence: TGTGCCAGTAGTATTCGCGGGGCTCCTAGGGGCAATCAGCCCCAGCATTTT.

This CDR3 reads CASSALTGGNTEAFF. CDR3 DNA: TGTGCCAGCAGCGCCCTGACAGGGGGGAACACTGAAGCTTTCTTT. This sequence joins TRBV7-6 and TRBJ1-1; 9 bases are shared with TRBD1. Losses at the gene ends were 5 bases for V and 1 base for J; bases not matched to a gene: 5. The V gene's germline CDR1 is SGHVS and CDR2 FNYEAQ. The CDR3 totals 15 residues. The whole variable domain, remainder taken from reference TRBV7-6 and TRBJ1-1, is GAGVSQSPRYKVTKRGQDVALRCDPISGHVSLYWYRQALGQGPEFLTYFNYEAQQDKSGLPNDRFSAERPEGSISTLTIQRTEQRDSAMYRCASSALTGGNTEAFFGQGTRLTVV.

In this sample, this clonotype turned up many times. The chain couples TRBV5-1 to TRBJ2-1; TRBD1 or TRBD2 may be the D gene (6 bases each). Trimming shortened V by 1 base and J by 7 bases, and 18 bases separated the two germline ends. Germline V CDR1 and CDR2: SGHRS, YFSETQ. This CDR3 spans 16 amino acids. The CDR3 nucleotides are TGCGCCAGCAGCTTGAGGGGGGCAGATCCAACGAATGAGCAGTTCTTC. Its protein product is CASSLRGADPTNEQFF.

Ten or more counts support this clonotype. V is TRBV3-1 and J is TRBJ2-3, with 7 bases aligning to TRBD1. This CDR3 comprises 16 residues. The germline V gene encodes CDR1 LGHDT and CDR2 YNNKEL (reference sequence). The V gene end was trimmed by 2 bases and the J gene end by 1 base; junction bases not matched to a gene: 6. CDR3 in amino acids: CASSQLRGRGTDTQYF. As DNA, the CDR3 is TGTGCCAGCAGCCAACTGAGGGGGCGTGGCACAGATACGCAGTATTTT.

Many counts were recorded for this clonotype. The chain has TRBV2 and TRBJ1-6; possible D gene TRBD1, 6 bases. Looked up from germline, CDR1 is SNHLY and CDR2 is FYNNEI. V was trimmed by 6 bases and J by 7 bases, leaving 7 bases between them. This CDR3 region has 12 residues. The CDR3 loop is CASRQGNSPLHF. In DNA form, the CDR3 reads TGTGCCAGCAGGCAGGGGAATTCACCCCTCCACTTT.

This clonotype came up many times. This chain uses TRBV27 with TRBJ1-1; 7 bases line up with TRBD1. Unmatched junction bases numbered 5, after V lost 7 bases and J lost 3 bases. The CDR3 totals 13 residues. In germline, CDR1 is MNHEY, CDR2 SMNVEV (reference sequence). CDR3 bases: TGTGCCAGCATGAGGGGGCTGGACACTGAAGCTTTCTTT. Its protein is CASMRGLDTEAFF.

This clonotype came up many times. The chain joins TRBV28 to TRBJ1-1, with D hard to call. V was pared by 3 bases and J by 3 bases, with 5 bases between. From germline, CDR1 is MDHEN and CDR2 SYDVKM. This CDR3 comprises 12 residues. The CDR3 loop is CASSFGYTEAFF. The CDR3 DNA reads TGTGCCAGCAGTTTTGGGTACACTGAAGCTTTCTTT.

At least ten counts were recorded for this clonotype. V gene TRBV20-1 combines with J gene TRBJ2-7; tentatively, D is TRBD1 or TRBD2 (5 bases each). Per the germline V gene, CDR1 is DFQATT and CDR2 is SNEGSKA (reference sequence). The CDR3 is 17 amino acids. The V end was cut by 0 bases, the J end by 0 bases, with 18 bases between. This CDR3 is CSARDRGRSGSSYEQYF. The CDR3 nucleotides read TGCAGTGCTAGAGATCGAGGACGGTCAGGGAGCTCCTACGAGCAGTACTTC.

This sequence joins TRBV6-6 and TRBJ1-4; 11 bases agree with TRBD1. Germline CDR1 reads MNHNY; CDR2 reads SVGAGI (reference sequence). The V gene end was trimmed by 2 bases and the J gene end by 4 bases; junction bases not matched to a gene: 3. The CDR3 covers 16 residues. As DNA, the CDR3 is TGTGCCAGCAGTTACGCCGGGACAGGGGGTAATGAAAAACTGTTTTTT. Its translation: CASSYAGTGGNEKLFF.

V usage is TRBV7-2 and J usage is TRBJ1-1; D gene uncertain. The V end lost 7 bases, the J end lost 1 base, and 13 bases lay between the germline ends. CDR1 and CDR2 (germline): SGHTA, FQGNSA. The CDR3 is 14 residues long. The DNA of the CDR3 is TGTGCCAGCATCCCTAATTCGGCGAACACTGAAGCTTTCTTT. Encoded protein: CASIPNSANTEAFF.

This clonotype was picked up a small number of times. One base away lies a much larger clone, so this may be a sequencing read error. The chain carries TRBV19 and TRBJ1-3; 8 bases map to TRBD1. Germline trimming cut 6 bases from V and 5 bases from J; bases unmatched to any gene: 3. CDR1 is LNHDA and CDR2 is SQIVND in the germline V gene (reference sequence). The CDR3 length is 13 residues. Here the CDR3 DNA reads TGTGCCAGTAGCAGGACAGGGCGAAACACCATATATTTT. Amino acid sequence: CASSRTGRNTIYF.

The chain uses TRBV10-3 and TRBJ2-2; the D is unclear. This CDR3 has 12 amino acids. The V gene's germline CDR1 is ENHRY and CDR2 SYGVKD. V lost 3 bases to trimming and J lost 6 bases, with 5 bases between them. The CDR3 region has the DNA TGTGCCATCAGTGACACCTCCGGGGAGCTGTTTTTT. Its protein product is CAISDTSGELFF.

The CDR3 reads CASSQAGGRGNEQFF. The CDR3 DNA sequence: TGCGCCAGCAGCCAAGCGGGAGGGAGAGGGAATGAGCAGTTCTTC. This rearrangement joins TRBV5-1 to TRBJ2-1, with 10 bases matching TRBD2. Germline loops: CDR1 SGHRS, CDR2 YFSETQ. The CDR3 is 15 residues long. With V trimmed by 4 bases and J by 7 bases, 8 bases remained unmatched.

This clonotype has a count of ten or more. The V call is TRBV12-3 or TRBV12-4, the J call TRBJ1-3, with D perhaps TRBD1 (5 bases). The CDR3 extends over 12 amino acids. V lost 2 bases to trimming and J lost 9 bases, with 8 bases between them. The CDR3 protein is CASSLRGSTIYF. CDR3 in DNA: TGTGCCAGCAGTTTACGGGGGAGCACCATATATTTT.

This clonotype was seen ten or more times. The rearrangement joins TRBV7-9 to TRBJ2-7; 10 nucleotides line up with TRBD2. Germline values: CDR1 SEHNR, CDR2 FQNEAQ (reference sequence). The length of the CDR3 is 17 residues. Trimming took 3 bases from V and 0 from J; bases not matched to a gene: 8. In nucleotides, the CDR3 is TGTGCCAGCAGCTTCGGACCGACTAGCGGGTTCTCCTACGAGCAGTACTTC. Its translation is CASSFGPTSGFSYEQYF. The whole variable domain, remainder taken from reference TRBV7-9 and TRBJ2-7, is DTGVSQNPRHKITKRGQNVTFRCDPISEHNRLYWYRQTLGQGPEFLTYFQNEAQLEKSRLLSDRFSAERPKGSFSTLEIQRTEQGDSAMYLCASSFGPTSGFSYEQYFGPGTRLTVT.

This clonotype was recorded at least ten times. J is TRBJ2-5 and V is TRBV7-9; the match to TRBD2 covers 11 bases. Germline V gene sequence: CDR1 SEHNR, CDR2 FQNEAQ (reference sequence). This CDR3 has 15 residues. The V segment lost 2 bases and the J segment 4 bases; nucleotides outside the gene matches: 3. Here the CDR3 DNA reads TGTGCCAGCAGCTTAACTAGCGGGAGTCGAGAGACCCAGTACTTC. Protein product: CASSLTSGSRETQYF.

A note on this clonotype: No conserved phenylalanine or tryptophan ends this CDR3, so it is likely a read error. This sequence joins TRBV27 and TRBJ2-4; D is possibly TRBD2 (5 bases). The V gene lost 7 bases and the J gene lost 7 bases, with 17 bases spanning the gap. The CDR3 spans 14 residues. Germline values: CDR1 MNHEY, CDR2 SMNVEV (reference sequence). CDR3 loop: CASTSAALGNIQYL. CDR3 nucleotides: TGTGCCAGCACCTCAGCGGCCCTGGGGAACATTCAGTACCTC.